This is a list of T cell receptor beta chains from one sample in a study of identical twins. Via MiXCR, TCRdb re-called the 5' RACE reads, giving one row per CDR3 protein. The table records approximately 890,000 distinct CDR3 sequences, over 9% of them present only once. The data also belong to a second study, concerning yellow fever vaccine responses in identical twins.

Sequences were obtained from PBMCs. These receptor sequences come from a woman younger than 35 in good health. Both conserved end residues are trimmed from each CDR3. The D gene is left open where the match is weak.

J gene: TRBJ2-3; V gene: TRBV10-2; D gene: TRBD2; CDR3 protein: ASSEGLAGLTDTQY
J gene: TRBJ2-1; V gene: TRBV5-1; D gene: NA; CDR3 protein: ASSYDGTYNEQF
J gene: TRBJ2-2; V gene: TRBV7-2; D gene: NA; CDR3 protein: ASSPIPGKAGSGELF
J gene: TRBJ2-7; V gene: TRBV20-1; D gene: NA; CDR3 protein: SARAGGFSYEQY
J gene: TRBJ1-6; V gene: TRBV20-1; D gene: NA; CDR3 protein: SARTEGGRASPLH
J gene: TRBJ2-7; V gene: TRBV3-1; D gene: NA; CDR3 protein: ASVWGALTYEQY
J gene: TRBJ2-6; V gene: TRBV7-8; D gene: TRBD2; CDR3 protein: ASSLGTSGSGANVLT
J gene: TRBJ2-7; V gene: TRBV20-1; D gene: NA; CDR3 protein: SAKASGQTPYEQY
J gene: TRBJ2-1; V gene: TRBV20-1; D gene: TRBD1; CDR3 protein: SASRQGDAYNEQF
J gene: TRBJ1-2; V gene: TRBV12-3/TRBV12-4; D gene: TRBD1; CDR3 protein: ASNAHGQGNYGYT
J gene: TRBJ2-7; V gene: TRBV7-2; D gene: NA; CDR3 protein: ASSLNSGSYEQY
J gene: TRBJ2-1; V gene: TRBV11-1; D gene: NA; CDR3 protein: ASSLTSPGFRNYNEQF
J gene: TRBJ2-7; V gene: TRBV28; D gene: TRBD2; CDR3 protein: ASSPATSGSKSEQY
J gene: TRBJ1-1; V gene: TRBV5-1; D gene: TRBD1; CDR3 protein: ASSFGDRVNTEAF
J gene: TRBJ2-1; V gene: TRBV12-3/TRBV12-4; D gene: NA; CDR3 protein: ASSLDYKSEQF
J gene: TRBJ1-1; V gene: TRBV5-1; D gene: NA; CDR3 protein: ASSWGPSTGGHTEAF
J gene: TRBJ2-1; V gene: TRBV27; D gene: NA; CDR3 protein: ASSLGLGGLDEQF
J gene: TRBJ1-5; V gene: TRBV28; D gene: NA; CDR3 protein: ASSKHRDNLLGGSNQPQH
J gene: TRBJ2-7; V gene: TRBV5-1; D gene: TRBD1; CDR3 protein: ASSLTGDTYEQY
J gene: TRBJ1-2; V gene: TRBV4-1; D gene: TRBD1; CDR3 protein: ASSQASTGENYGYT
J gene: TRBJ2-1; V gene: TRBV12-3/TRBV12-4; D gene: NA; CDR3 protein: ASSPQVPTLGNEQF
J gene: TRBJ2-1; V gene: TRBV29-1; D gene: NA; CDR3 protein: SQMWGAKNEQF
J gene: TRBJ2-7; V gene: TRBV11-2; D gene: NA; CDR3 protein: ASSLDTRAAGSYEQY
J gene: TRBJ1-5; V gene: TRBV12-3/TRBV12-4; D gene: NA; CDR3 protein: ASSLFEAQH
J gene: TRBJ2-1; V gene: TRBV5-1; D gene: NA; CDR3 protein: ASSLNNAAYNEQF
J gene: TRBJ1-2; V gene: TRBV5-1; D gene: NA; CDR3 protein: ASSKTGQSYGYT
J gene: TRBJ2-1; V gene: TRBV9; D gene: NA; CDR3 protein: ASSTHRGSSYNEQF
J gene: TRBJ2-7; V gene: TRBV20-1; D gene: TRBD2; CDR3 protein: SATRLAGAYEQY
J gene: TRBJ1-1; V gene: TRBV9; D gene: NA; CDR3 protein: ASSVLPIGTVNTEAF
J gene: TRBJ1-2; V gene: TRBV6-1; D gene: TRBD1; CDR3 protein: ASSRTGRKGDGYT
J gene: TRBJ2-1; V gene: TRBV7-9; D gene: TRBD2; CDR3 protein: ASRLLAEPPNNEQF
J gene: TRBJ1-5; V gene: TRBV2; D gene: NA; CDR3 protein: ASRATTSQPQH
J gene: TRBJ2-3; V gene: TRBV5-1; D gene: TRBD2; CDR3 protein: ASSLGPLAGASTDTQY
J gene: TRBJ2-2; V gene: TRBV6-5; D gene: TRBD1; CDR3 protein: ASSSRQGHTGELF
J gene: TRBJ2-7; V gene: TRBV7-2; D gene: NA; CDR3 protein: ASSLAPGLYEQY
J gene: TRBJ2-7; V gene: TRBV4-1; D gene: NA; CDR3 protein: ASSQLLALSVGKGIYEQY
J gene: TRBJ2-1; V gene: TRBV20-1; D gene: TRBD2; CDR3 protein: SANQGRERYNEQF
J gene: TRBJ2-3; V gene: TRBV20-1; D gene: TRBD2; CDR3 protein: SARDPGLAGPDTQY
J gene: TRBJ2-7; V gene: TRBV12-5; D gene: NA; CDR3 protein: ASLPQGLLDEQY
J gene: TRBJ2-3; V gene: TRBV18; D gene: NA; CDR3 protein: ASSPPHGDTQY
J gene: TRBJ1-4; V gene: TRBV7-8; D gene: NA; CDR3 protein: ASSPRSAGREKLF
J gene: TRBJ2-7; V gene: TRBV12-5; D gene: NA; CDR3 protein: ASGLGGPQY
J gene: TRBJ1-6; V gene: TRBV2; D gene: NA; CDR3 protein: ASRRDTMNSPLH
J gene: TRBJ2-7; V gene: TRBV29-1; D gene: TRBD2; CDR3 protein: SVEVPSGNYEQY
J gene: TRBJ2-2; V gene: TRBV10-2; D gene: NA; CDR3 protein: ASSVQGLGGELF